Shown below are 16 T cell receptor beta chains from a single sample sequenced in a study of T cells in Graves' hyperthyroidism and ophthalmopathy. From RNA transcripts, TCR beta CDR3 regions were amplified. TCR CDR3 underwent first-round RT-PCR with the HTBI primer set. MiXCR, applied by TCRdb to the multiplex PCR reads, yields one record per CDR3 protein. The data contain about 280,000 distinct CDR3 sequences, less than 30% of them singletons. What was sequenced was blood. The receptors were gathered from a middle-aged man with Graves' hyperthyroidism that later progressed to Graves' ophthalmopathy.

This clonotype was counted ten times or more. This chain links TRBV12-3 or TRBV12-4 with TRBJ2-7; D is perhaps TRBD1 (5 bases). This CDR3 comprises 14 residues. The V end lost 7 bases, the J end lost 2 bases, and 15 bases lay between the germline ends. The CDR3 DNA is TGTGCCAGCAATAGGGGTGGAAGAGCCTACGAGCAGTACTTC. Translating gives CASNRGGRAYEQYF.

This clonotype was observed at least ten times. The chain employs TRBV9 and TRBJ1-2; 9 nucleotides match TRBD1. V lost 0 bases and J lost 5; bases outside the gene matches: 5. CDR3 length: 15 amino acids. Per the germline V gene, CDR1 is SGDLS and CDR2 is YYNGEE. CDR3: CASSVGTGDFYGYTF. The CDR3 nucleotides read TGTGCCAGCAGCGTAGGGACAGGGGATTTTTATGGCTACACCTTC.

Note on this clonotype: A read error may explain this, as a much larger clone is one base away. The CDR3 does not close with the conserved phenylalanine or tryptophan, likely indicating a read error. The chain recombines TRBV30 with TRBJ1-5; D not certain. The CDR3 consists of 13 residues. Germline assignment: CDR1 GTSNPN and CDR2 SVGIG (reference sequence). The V gene lost 2 bases and the J gene lost 9 bases, with 14 bases spanning the gap. The CDR3 DNA is TGTGCCTGGAGTTCCCTGGGTCCCGGGCCCCAGCATCTT. This gives the protein CAWSSLGPGPQHL.

Many counts were recorded for this clonotype. The rearrangement joins TRBV5-1 to TRBJ2-2, with D tentatively TRBD2 (6 bases). The CDR3 spans 14 residues. Trimming stripped 0 bases from V and 12 bases from J, with 15 bases between. The germline V gene encodes CDR1 SGHRS and CDR2 YFSETQ. CDR3 region: CASSLDAGKGKLFF. CDR3 bases: TGCGCCAGCAGCTTGGACGCGGGGAAAGGGAAGCTGTTTTTT.

This clonotype has a count of ten or more. The chain employs TRBV11-2 and TRBJ2-2; 8 bases are a match to TRBD1. V lost 5 bases and J lost 1; bases outside the gene matches: 12. This CDR3 spans 18 amino acids. Germline assignment: CDR1 SGHAT and CDR2 FQNNGV. The CDR3 nucleotides are TGTGCCAGCAGCACTCCTACAGGACAGGGTTTGAACACCGGGGAGCTGTTTTTT. It encodes CASSTPTGQGLNTGELFF.

This clonotype was observed many times. As DNA, the CDR3 is TGCAGTGCGCACCCGGGGGGGGCGGGCTACACCTTC. This codes for CSAHPGGAGYTF. The rearrangement joins TRBV20-1 to TRBJ1-2, with a tentative D call TRBD1 (6 bases). CDR1 and CDR2 from the germline V gene are DFQATT and SNEGSKA (reference sequence). The V end was cut by 6 bases, the J end by 8 bases, with 16 bases between. The CDR3 extends over 12 amino acids.

This clonotype came up many times. V and J are TRBV6-1 and TRBJ2-2, with no clear D. V was cut by 7 bases and J by 0 bases, with 9 bases left in between. This CDR3 region has 14 residues. CDR1 and CDR2 from the germline V gene are MNHNS and SASEGT. CDR3 nucleotides: TGTGCCAGCAAACCGGACCCGAACACCGGGGAGCTGTTTTTT. Translation: CASKPDPNTGELFF.

This clonotype was picked up many times. The rearrangement uses TRBV5-1 and TRBJ2-4; TRBD2 matches 11 bases. Trimming cost V 0 bases and J 9 bases; bases outside gene matches: 5. Per the germline V gene, CDR1 is SGHRS and CDR2 is YFSETQ. The CDR3 spans 15 residues. CDR3 sequence reads: CASSLGLAGGTIQYF. The CDR3 DNA sequence: TGCGCCAGCAGCTTGGGGCTAGCGGGAGGCACCATTCAGTACTTC.

This clonotype was observed many times. V and J are TRBV12-5 and TRBJ1-2, with D perhaps TRBD1 (6 bases). This CDR3 comprises 14 residues. The germline CDR1 and CDR2 sequences are LGHNT and FRNRAP. V lost 6 bases to trimming and J lost 2 bases, with 13 bases between them. The CDR3 DNA reads as TGTGCTAGTGGCCTGGACAGACTAAACTATGGCTACACCTTC. Its protein is CASGLDRLNYGYTF.

This clonotype was counted many times. J is TRBJ2-7 and V is TRBV18, with 10 nucleotides matching TRBD1. The J segment lost 4 bases and the V segment lost 5 bases, leaving 8 bases of the junction unmatched. The CDR3 runs to 15 residues. The germline gives CDR1 KGHSH, CDR2 LQKENI. The CDR3 region has the DNA TGTGCCAGCTCAGAGGGACAGGGGTTCCTTTACGAGCAGTACTTC. This sequence encodes CASSEGQGFLYEQYF.

The sample holds many counts of this clonotype. The rearrangement joins TRBV11-2 to TRBJ2-5; TRBD2 matches at 11 bases. This CDR3 contains 15 residues. Trimming cost V 3 bases and J 4 bases; bases outside gene matches: 4. Germline CDR1 and CDR2: SGHAT and FQNNGV. CDR3 sequence (DNA): TGTGCCAGCAGCTTCCTGACTAGCGGGACAGAGACCCAGTACTTC. Translated: CASSFLTSGTETQYF.

This clonotype appeared many times. DNA for the CDR3: TGCAGTGCGGCCATAATTGGGAACACTGAAGCTTTCTTT. This gives the protein CSAAIIGNTEAFF. V and J are TRBV20-1 and TRBJ1-1; D not resolved. Looked up from germline, CDR1 is DFQATT and CDR2 is SNEGSKA (reference sequence). The V gene lost 6 bases and the J gene lost 1 base, with 12 bases spanning the gap. This CDR3 has 13 amino acids.

The rearrangement uses TRBV28 and TRBJ1-5, with 11 bases matching TRBD1. Germline CDR1 reads MDHEN; CDR2 reads SYDVKM. V lost 3 bases, J lost 7 bases, and 14 bases stayed unmatched. The CDR3 is made up of 18 amino acids. The CDR3 DNA is TGTGCCAGCAGTTTGGGGACAGGGGGTGACGTATGGAGGCAGCCCCAGCATTTT. Protein sequence: CASSLGTGGDVWRQPQHF. The full variable domain, in which reference TRBV28 and TRBJ1-5 provide the parts outside the CDR3, is DVKVTQSSRYLVKRTGEKVFLECVQDMDHENMFWYRQDPGLGLRLIYFSYDVKMKEKGDIPEGYSVSREKKERFSLILESASTNQTSMYLCASSLGTGGDVWRQPQHFGDGTRLSIL.

This clonotype appeared many times. The chain uses TRBV29-1 and TRBJ2-7; D is perhaps TRBD1 or TRBD2 (7 bases each). V gave up 7 bases and J gave up 2 bases, with 12 bases separating them. From germline, CDR1 is SQVTM and CDR2 ANQGSEA. The length of the CDR3 is 12 residues. The CDR3 reads CSAGGQTYEQYF. CDR3 DNA sequence: TGCAGCGCGGGGGGACAGACCTACGAGCAGTACTTC.

Ten or more counts support this clonotype. V usage is TRBV2 and J usage is TRBJ2-7, with 7 bases that match TRBD1. Germline lookup yields CDR1 SNHLY and CDR2 FYNNEI. Germline trimming cut 4 bases from V and 2 bases from J; bases unmatched to any gene: 8. This CDR3 comprises 15 residues. CDR3 nucleotide sequence: TGTGCCAGCAGTGCCGACAGGGTCGACCCCTACGAGCAGTACTTC. It codes for CASSADRVDPYEQYF.

This clonotype was recorded at least ten times. The V call is TRBV6-2 or TRBV6-3, the J call TRBJ1-5; D is possibly TRBD1 (5 bases). CDR3 length: 15 amino acids. Germline CDR1 and CDR2: MNHEY and SVGEGT. The V end lost 2 bases, the J end lost 3 bases, and 11 bases lay between the germline ends. The CDR3 region has the DNA TGTGCCAGCAGTTACAGGGAAGGGGACAATCAGCCCCAGCATTTT. It yields the protein CASSYREGDNQPQHF.